These T cell receptor beta chains were read from a single sample in a study of blood T cell repertoires in COVID-19. Produced via immunoSEQ multiplex PCR; TCRdb's table is partial and in-frame only. This sample has fewer than 500,000 clones; roughly nine tenths occur once, and the top ten carry 1% to 1.3%. Source material: PBMCs or T cells enriched from blood (not recorded which). These receptors all come from a man between 25 and 39 years old who had recovered from COVID-19. The CDR3 runs from the conserved cysteine through the conserved F or W. The order of the fields is D gene, J gene, V gene, CDR3 protein, CDR3 DNA. The D gene is left open where the match is weak.

>TRBD1|TRBJ2-2|TRBV6-5
CASSYQQGPGELFF
TGTGCCAGCAGTTACCAACAGGGGCCCGGGGAGCTGTTTTTT
>TRBD2|TRBJ2-1|TRBV27
CASSSPREGLYEQFF
TGTGCCAGCAGTTCGCCCCGGGAGGGCCTCTATGAGCAGTTCTTC
>.|TRBJ2-2|TRBV4-1
CASSLVSNTGELFF
TGCGCCAGCAGCCTAGTGTCCAACACCGGGGAGCTGTTTTTT
>TRBD2|TRBJ2-5|TRBV7-7
CASSAWGSGRGETQYF
TGTGCCAGCAGCGCCTGGGGTAGCGGGAGAGGGGAGACCCAGTACTTC
>.|TRBJ2-7|TRBV21-1
CASSERWGKWGMTRRNEQYF
TGTGCCAGCAGCGAAAGGTGGGGTAAATGGGGCATGACTAGACGAAACGAGCAGTACTTC
>.|TRBJ1-4|TRBV11-2
CASSTLGVEKLFF
TGTGCCAGCAGCACACTCGGGGTCGAAAAACTGTTTTTT
>.|TRBJ2-2|TRBV19
CASSILSGTGELFF
TGTGCCAGTAGTATCCTGAGTGGCACCGGGGAGCTGTTTTTT
>.|TRBJ1-2|TRBV5-1
CASSPGAGNGGYTF
TGCGCCAGCAGCCCGGGAGCCGGGAATGGAGGCTACACCTTC
>.|TRBJ1-1|TRBV20-1
CSASEAAEAFF
TGCAGTGCTAGTGAAGCGGCTGAAGCTTTCTTT
>.|TRBJ1-4|TRBV19
CASSMVRLREKLFF
TGTGCCAGTAGTATGGTCAGACTACGAGAAAAACTGTTTTTT
>TRBD2|TRBJ2-3|TRBV10-2
CASSDLAGDPDTQYF
TGCGCCAGCAGTGACCTAGCGGGAGACCCGGATACGCAGTATTTT
>.|TRBJ1-4|TRBV3-1/TRBV3-2
CASSGQLYEKLFF
TGTGCCAGCAGCGGACAGCTCTATGAAAAACTGTTTTTT
>.|TRBJ1-1|TRBV5-6
CASSPGDLEQRVAFF
TGTGCCAGCAGCCCAGGGGACCTAGAACAAAGGGTAGCTTTCTTT
>.|TRBJ1-4|TRBV3-1/TRBV3-2
CASSLRGFTNEKLFF
TGTGCCAGCAGCCTTAGGGGGTTTACTAATGAAAAACTGTTTTTT
>TRBD1|TRBJ2-1|TRBV5-1
CASSLARTGGYNEQFF
TGCGCCAGCAGCTTGGCCCGGACAGGGGGCTACAATGAGCAGTTCTTC
>.|TRBJ2-1|TRBV10-3
CASRDSPDEQFF
TGTGCCAGCCGGGACTCTCCTGATGAGCAGTTCTTC